The 27 T cell receptor beta chains in this list originate from one sample, sequenced in a study of cytomegalovirus exposure and HLA in healthy donors (TCRdb year 2017). Libraries were constructed by the immunoSEQ multiplex PCR assay. For the multiplex PCR, a mixture combining 60 forward primers for TCR Vbeta segments and 13 reverse primers for TCR Jbeta segments was used. Sourced from immuneACCESS, this table was stored by TCRdb with only in-frame sequences that have V and J called. A share of the clones is absent; for the studies checked, an unresolved V gene accounts for under half, and the remainder has no known explanation. The sample data list 120,000 or so clones, and over 75% of these were observed just once. Jointly, the top ten make up roughly 4% of the sample. Sample: PBMCs. The receptor source for this set is a young man in good health and CMV-seropositive.

The rearrangement uses TRBV9 and TRBJ2-2; the D gene is possibly TRBD1 (5 bases). The ends were cut back, 4 bases at V and 0 bases at J, with 10 bases in the middle. CDR3 length: 15 residues. From germline, CDR1 is SGDLS and CDR2 YYNGEE. CDR3 coding DNA: TGTGCCAGCAGCATTGACAGCGCGAACACCGGGGAGCTGTTTTTT. It codes for CASSIDSANTGELFF.

This chain joins TRBV5-6 and TRBJ2-5; D unclear. Trimming took 3 bases from V and 2 from J, leaving 14 bases between them. This CDR3 spans 15 amino acids. CDR1 is SGHDT, CDR2 YYEEEE, per germline. CDR3 protein: CASSSYRLLQETQYF. The CDR3 nucleotides are TGTGCCAGCAGCTCCTACCGACTGTTGCAAGAGACCCAGTACTTC.

The CDR3 bases are TGTGCCAGCAGCTTAGGAGCGGGAGCTGGGGAGCAGTACTTC. Its translation is CASSLGAGAGEQYF. The V call is TRBV7-2, the J call TRBJ2-7, with 8 bases lining up with TRBD2. Losses at the gene ends were 1 base for V and 7 bases for J; bases not matched to a gene: 6. This CDR3 has 14 amino acids. Germline V gene sequence: CDR1 SGHTA, CDR2 FQGNSA.

As for this clone: Sequence at one end of the junction differs from germline and may be a read error. The chain is built from TRBV2 and TRBJ2-5, with D hard to call. This CDR3 has 15 amino acids. CDR1 and CDR2 (germline): SNHLY, FYNNEI. The CDR3 reads CASSQRSVPQEIQYF. CDR3 sequence (DNA): TGTGCCAGCAGTCAACGATCCGTCCCCCAAGAGATCCAGTACTTC.

This clone was recorded a few times. J is TRBJ2-3 and V is TRBV14, with 7 bases that match TRBD2. The V and J ends lost 4 bases and 0 bases, in that order; junction bases with no gene match: 4. Germline V gene lookup returns CDR1 SGHDN and CDR2 FVKESK. This CDR3 contains 15 residues. The CDR3 protein is CASSPNSGSTDTQYF. In nucleotides, the CDR3 is TGTGCCAGCAGCCCCAATAGCGGGAGCACAGATACGCAGTATTTT. Looking up the rest from reference TRBV14 and TRBJ2-3 gives the full variable domain: EAGVTQFPSHSVIEKGQTVTLRCDPISGHDNLYWYRRVMGKEIKFLLHFVKESKQDESGMPNNRFLAERTGGTYSTLKVQPAELEDSGVYFCASSPNSGSTDTQYFGPGTRLTVL.

The V call is TRBV7-6, the J call TRBJ2-2; D possibly corresponds to TRBD2 (5 bases). Germline V CDR1 and CDR2: SGHVS, FNYEAQ. Trimming cost V 2 bases and J 8 bases, with 18 bases left between them. This CDR3 is built from 16 residues. The CDR3 protein is CASSLLGSLSTGELFF. The CDR3 DNA reads TGTGCCAGCAGCTTACTGGGGAGTTTGAGTACGGGGGAGCTGTTTTTT.

The rearrangement uses TRBV5-1 and TRBJ1-1; D unclear. Germline CDR1 reads SGHRS; CDR2 reads YFSETQ. V was cut by 0 bases and J by 1 base, with 7 bases left in between. This CDR3 has 14 amino acids. CDR3 bases: TGCGCCAGCAGCTTGGACACCCAGAACACTGAAGCTTTCTTT. Protein sequence: CASSLDTQNTEAFF.

The CDR3 DNA follows: TGCGCCAGCAGCTTGGATGACAGCTACGAGCAGTACTTC. This gives the protein CASSLDDSYEQYF. V is TRBV5-1 and J is TRBJ2-7, with D possibly being TRBD1 (5 bases). The CDR3 extends over 13 amino acids. The germline CDR1 and CDR2 sequences are SGHRS and YFSETQ. The germline V and J ends were trimmed by 0 bases and 3 bases, with 7 bases remaining between them.

The gene calls are TRBV6-1 and TRBJ1-1; D uncertain. V shed 2 bases and J shed 9 bases, with 13 bases lying between them. Germline loops: CDR1 MNHNS, CDR2 SASEGT. The CDR3 runs 13 residues. The CDR3 here is CASSENRQVKAFF. Written as DNA, the CDR3 is TGTGCCAGCAGTGAAAATCGACAAGTTAAAGCTTTCTTT.

The V gene is TRBV16, the J gene TRBJ2-1; no firm D call. This CDR3 contains 15 residues. The germline V gene has CDR1 KGHSY and CDR2 FQNENV. With 4 bases removed from V and 4 bases from J, the gap between germline ends came to 14 bases. CDR3 sequence reads: CASSPGNPPYNEQFF. In DNA, the CDR3 is TGTGCCAGCAGCCCCGGTAACCCCCCATACAATGAGCAGTTCTTC.

This clone has a handful of counts. The chain carries TRBV5-1 and TRBJ1-1; D is ambiguous. The V end was cut by 0 bases, the J end by 1 base, with 7 bases between. The germline V gene has CDR1 SGHRS and CDR2 YFSETQ. The CDR3 consists of 14 residues. CDR3 sequence (DNA): TGCGCCAGCAGCTTGGAACAGAGGAACACTGAAGCTTTCTTT. Translated, it gives CASSLEQRNTEAFF.

The V gene is TRBV14, the J gene TRBJ2-3; 8 bases line up with TRBD2. Germline V gene data show CDR1 as SGHDN and CDR2 as FVKESK. The CDR3 totals 15 residues. The junction had 5 bases not matched to a gene; V was cut back by 0 bases and J by 6 bases. Here the CDR3 reads CASSQDTSGLDTQYF. The CDR3 DNA reads as TGTGCCAGCAGCCAAGACACTAGCGGCCTGGATACGCAGTATTTT.

This chain links TRBV7-9 with TRBJ2-5, with D perhaps TRBD1 (5 bases). The V end was cut by 0 bases, the J end by 5 bases, with 22 bases between. The CDR3 loop spans 18 amino acids. Germline V gene sequence: CDR1 SEHNR, CDR2 FQNEAQ (reference sequence). CDR3 nucleotides: TGTGCCAGCAGCTTAGCGGGTCAGGGCGGTGAATCGGCCGAGACCCAGTACTTC. It codes for CASSLAGQGGESAETQYF.

This chain uses TRBV6-1 with TRBJ2-7; 10 nucleotides line up with TRBD2. The CDR3 runs to 14 residues. Germline-derived CDR1 and CDR2 are MNHNS and SASEGT. The junction had 8 bases not matched to a gene; V was cut back by 8 bases and J by 4 bases. The CDR3 DNA reads TGTGCCAGCGGCTCACTAGCGGGATTTTACGAGCAGTACTTC. Translating it yields CASGSLAGFYEQYF.

V and J are TRBV6-1 and TRBJ2-3; TRBD1 is a possible D gene (5 bases). Trimming cost V 0 bases and J 6 bases, with 13 bases left between them. Germline V lookup: CDR1 MNHNS, CDR2 SASEGT. The length of the CDR3 is 15 residues. CDR3 coding DNA: TGTGCCAGCAGTGAAGCCTCTTCCAAGGGGGATACGCAGTATTTT. This encodes CASSEASSKGDTQYF.

The rearrangement uses TRBV19 and TRBJ2-4, with 7 nucleotides matching TRBD1. The J segment lost 0 bases and the V segment lost 3 bases, leaving 5 bases of the junction unmatched. The germline V gene has CDR1 LNHDA and CDR2 SQIVND (reference sequence). This CDR3 contains 16 residues. CDR3 residues: CASSIGPGGAKNIQYF. CDR3 bases: TGTGCCAGTAGTATTGGACCAGGGGGAGCCAAAAACATTCAGTACTTC.

The rearrangement joins TRBV7-2 to TRBJ2-3; 8 nucleotides align to TRBD2. J was trimmed by 1 base and V by 2 bases; bases with no gene match: 5. Germline V CDR1 and CDR2: SGHTA, FQGNSA. This CDR3 region has 16 residues. CDR3 region: CASSLQAGEGTDTQYF. In nucleotides, the CDR3 is TGTGCCAGCAGCTTACAAGCGGGAGAGGGCACAGATACGCAGTATTTT. Filled out from reference TRBV7-2 and TRBJ2-3, the complete variable domain reads GAGVSQSPSNKVTEKGKDVELRCDPISGHTALYWYRQSLGQGLEFLIYFQGNSAPDKSGLPSDRFSAERTGGSVSTLTIQRTQQEDSAVYLCASSLQAGEGTDTQYFGPGTRLTVL.

The count of this clone is one. The rearrangement uses TRBV5-6 and TRBJ1-2, with TRBD1 matching 9 bases. Germline CDR1 is SGHDT and CDR2 is YYEEEE. With V trimmed by 4 bases and J by 8 bases, 12 bases remained unmatched. The CDR3 is 15 amino acids. Written as DNA, the CDR3 is TGTGCCAGCAGCGCACAACAGGGGGCGTTTTACGGCTACACCTTC. It translates to CASSAQQGAFYGYTF.

DNA for the CDR3: TGCGCCAGCAGCTTGGGTTACGGGGGTTCCCTCGAGCAGTACTTC. Translated: CASSLGYGGSLEQYF. This rearrangement joins TRBV5-1 to TRBJ2-7; D is possibly TRBD2 (6 bases). Trimming stripped 0 bases from V and 6 bases from J, with 16 bases between. The CDR3 consists of 15 residues. In germline, CDR1 is SGHRS, CDR2 YFSETQ. The full variable domain, completed using reference TRBV5-1 and TRBJ2-7, is KAGVTQTPRYLIKTRGQQVTLSCSPISGHRSVSWYQQTPGQGLQFLFEYFSETQRNKGNFPGRFSGRQFSNSRSEMNVSTLELGDSALYLCASSLGYGGSLEQYFGPGTRLTVT.

The CDR3 reads CASKGAGAVDNEQFF. DNA of the CDR3: TGTGCCAGCAAGGGGGCTGGAGCGGTGGACAATGAGCAGTTCTTC. The V gene is TRBV27, the J gene TRBJ2-1, with 7 nucleotides matching TRBD1. The V gene's germline CDR1 is MNHEY and CDR2 SMNVEV (reference sequence). Unmatched junction bases numbered 11, after V lost 7 bases and J lost 5 bases. This CDR3 has 15 amino acids.

The V gene is TRBV7-2, the J gene TRBJ2-5, with D possibly matching TRBD2 (6 bases). Trimming removed 2 bases from V and 7 bases from J, with 8 bases in between. There are 12 residues in the CDR3. Looked up from germline, CDR1 is SGHTA and CDR2 is FQGNSA. CDR3 bases: TGTGCCAGCAGCTTATCCGGGGGGACCCAGTACTTC. Translated: CASSLSGGTQYF.

This chain joins TRBV27 and TRBJ2-1; D is perhaps TRBD2 (6 bases). CDR1 and CDR2 (germline): MNHEY, SMNVEV (reference sequence). V shed 3 bases and J shed 0 bases, with 9 bases lying between them. The CDR3 has 15 residues. This CDR3 reads CASSLRGLSYNEQFF. The CDR3 DNA is TGTGCCAGCAGTTTGCGGGGACTCTCCTACAATGAGCAGTTCTTC.

The genes are TRBV2 and TRBJ2-2; no definite D call. This CDR3 region has 14 residues. Germline CDR1 reads SNHLY; CDR2 reads FYNNEI. Trimming took off 3 bases at V and 0 bases at J, with 5 bases between the two ends. The CDR3 loop reads CASSESPNTGELFF. The CDR3 DNA sequence: TGTGCCAGCAGTGAGTCTCCGAACACCGGGGAGCTGTTTTTT.

The chain combines TRBV5-6 with TRBJ2-5, with a weak D call TRBD1 (6 bases). The germline gives CDR1 SGHDT, CDR2 YYEEEE. Trimming pared 5 bases from V and 9 bases from J, leaving 17 bases between. There are 13 residues in the CDR3. The CDR3 here is CASSPPGVGPQYF. The CDR3 DNA sequence: TGTGCCAGCAGTCCGCCAGGGGTTGGTCCCCAGTACTTC.

This chain uses TRBV5-1 with TRBJ1-1; D uncertain. CDR3 length: 15 amino acids. The ends were cut back, 4 bases at V and 0 bases at J, with 13 bases in the middle. Germline loops: CDR1 SGHRS, CDR2 YFSETQ. Written as DNA, the CDR3 is TGCGCCAGCAGCCCCGACTTGCCACTGAACACTGAAGCTTTCTTT. Amino acid sequence: CASSPDLPLNTEAFF.

This chain uses TRBV18 with TRBJ1-2; 8 positions agree with TRBD1. V was pared by 3 bases and J by 4 bases, with 4 bases of the junction left unmatched. Germline CDR1 reads KGHSH; CDR2 reads LQKENI. The CDR3 spans 14 residues. The CDR3 region has the DNA TGTGCCAGCTCACCGGGACAGGCCCCCTATGGCTACACCTTC. This codes for CASSPGQAPYGYTF.

V gene TRBV6-1 combines with J gene TRBJ2-5, with D possibly matching TRBD1 (7 bases). The end of the DNA is better explained by TRBJ2-7, so the J call may be wrong. The CDR3 runs 15 residues. The germline CDR1 and CDR2 sequences are MNHNS and SASEGT. CDR3 sequence: CASSLIAGQNYEQYF. The CDR3 DNA follows: TGTGCCAGCAGTTTAATCGCGGGACAGAACTACGAGCAGTACTTC.